The source of this T cell receptor (beta chain) is a study of cytomegalovirus exposure and HLA in healthy donors. Study information: Earlier, 150 million to 200 million T cells were analyzed, and 95 million to 140 million unique TCR beta sequences were found among them.

PCR employed 60 Vbeta and 13 Jbeta primers. In the original processing: A follow-up analysis tallied tens of millions of unique TCR beta chains, roughly 11 million shared. Measured with immunoSEQ multiplex PCR; TCRdb has only the in-frame clones, and not every one. D and trimming come from the DNA, and the V and J calls and clone size come from that table. The sample has 140,000 to 150,000 clones, roughly 80% seen once. The CDR3 is 13 residues long. V lost 4 bases and J lost 5, with 14 bases in between. Per germline, CDR1 GTSNPN and CDR2 SVGIG (reference sequence). Healthy people donating bone marrow made up the donors.

Sample: PBMCs. The rearrangement joins TRBV30 to TRBJ1-1; TRBD1 is a possible D gene (5 bases). The TCR originated in a woman between 40 and 50 years old in good health and CMV-seropositive. The CDR3 spells CAWMKGLGTEAFF. In DNA form, the CDR3 reads TGTGCCTGGATGAAGGGGCTGGGGACTGAAGCTTTCTTT.